Below are 10 T cell receptor beta chains sequenced from a single sample in a study of breast tumors, draining lymph nodes, adjacent tissues. MiXCR, run by TCRdb on the multiplex PCR reads, gives a single entry per CDR3 protein. The sample includes 70,000 or so distinct CDR3 sequences, roughly two fifths of them seen just once. Sequenced sample: breast tumor tissue. The receptors derive from a female donor with breast cancer. Some clones in this sample may be carry-over from other donors' samples.

This clonotype was detected ten times or more. The chain carries TRBV4-2 and TRBJ2-5; D may correspond to TRBD1 or TRBD2 (5 bases each). Deletions cut 4 bases from V and 2 bases from J, with 17 bases between. Germline-derived CDR1 and CDR2 are LGHNA and YNFKEQ. This CDR3 region has 16 residues. As DNA, the CDR3 is TGTGCCAGCAGCCCAGTTAGAGGGGCCGGGCAAGAGACCCAGTACTTC. It specifies CASSPVRGAGQETQYF.

This clonotype showed up many times. This chain joins TRBV3-1 and TRBJ2-1, with D maybe TRBD2 (6 bases). CDR1 is LGHDT and CDR2 is YNNKEL in the germline V gene (reference sequence). V dropped 1 base and J dropped 9 bases, with 16 bases sitting between them. The CDR3 is 15 residues long. The CDR3 reads CASSQAPLASVEQFF. As DNA, the CDR3 is TGTGCCAGCAGCCAAGCCCCCCTAGCGAGCGTTGAGCAGTTCTTC.

This clonotype appeared many times. The rearrangement uses TRBV29-1 and TRBJ2-2; D is ambiguous. The CDR3 runs to 13 residues. Trimming cost V 5 bases and J 2 bases, with 9 bases left between them. Germline values: CDR1 SQVTM, CDR2 ANQGSEA. The CDR3 spells CSVKDGNTGELFF. DNA of the CDR3: TGCAGCGTTAAGGACGGCAACACCGGGGAGCTGTTTTTT.

This clonotype appeared a few times. This may arise from a read error, as a much more abundant clone is one base away. The chain has TRBV6-6 and TRBJ2-1, with TRBD1 matching 7 bases. Per germline, CDR1 MNHNY and CDR2 SVGAGI (reference sequence). Losses at the gene ends were 5 bases for V and 5 bases for J; bases not matched to a gene: 12. The CDR3 covers 16 residues. The CDR3 here is CASSRTGGHTDNEQFF. The CDR3 bases are TGTGCCAGCAGTCGGACAGGAGGTCATACAGACAATGAGCAGTTCTTC.

This chain uses TRBV19 with TRBJ2-3; 8 bases are shared with TRBD2. The J segment lost 6 bases and the V segment lost 5 bases, leaving 10 bases of the junction unmatched. Germline V gene sequence: CDR1 LNHDA, CDR2 SQIVND (reference sequence). The CDR3 sequence is 15 residues long. CDR3 sequence (DNA): TGTGCCAGTAGTCCGCCCGGGGGGGCGCGTGATACGCAGTATTTT. Protein sequence: CASSPPGGARDTQYF.

This clonotype was counted ten times or more. The chain employs TRBV6-1 and TRBJ2-7; TRBD2 agrees at 12 bases. This CDR3 contains 14 residues. V trimming: 6 bases; J trimming: 2 bases; junction bases outside the gene matches: 2. Looked up from germline, CDR1 is MNHNS and CDR2 is SASEGT. CDR3 in DNA: TGTGCCAGCAGCCGACTAGCGGGAGCCTACGAGCAGTACTTC. Protein: CASSRLAGAYEQYF.

This clonotype has only one observation. Given a much more abundant clone one base away, this may be a read error. The J gene is TRBJ2-3, the V gene TRBV3-1; TRBD1 aligns across 8 bases. Germline-derived CDR1 and CDR2 are LGHDT and YNNKEL (reference sequence). The CDR3 length is 14 residues. The CDR3 DNA reads TGTCCCAGCGACCGACAGGGGAGCACAGATACGCAGTATTTT. This codes for CPSDRQGSTDTQYF.

This clonotype appeared a few times. The rearrangement joins TRBV18 to TRBJ2-3, with D maybe TRBD2 (5 bases). The CDR3 is 16 amino acids. Trimming removed 0 bases at V and 2 bases at J, with 12 bases between. Per the germline V gene, CDR1 is KGHSH and CDR2 is LQKENI. The CDR3 DNA reads TGTGCCAGCTCACCACCTCGGGATTTCCACACAGATACGCAGTATTTT. Amino acid sequence: CASSPPRDFHTDTQYF.

There are many counts of this clonotype. The rearrangement links TRBV6-1 to TRBJ2-2, with D tentatively TRBD2 (6 bases). Trimming pared 7 bases from V and 2 bases from J, leaving 11 bases between. CDR3 length: 14 residues. The germline V gene has CDR1 MNHNS and CDR2 SASEGT. CDR3 sequence (DNA): TGTGCCAGCACCGGGGGACCTAACACCGGGGAGCTGTTTTTT. Its translation is CASTGGPNTGELFF.

Details on this clonotype: The junction does not match germline at one end; this may be a read error. The genes are TRBV7-7 and TRBJ1-5; D unresolved. This CDR3 contains 11 residues. CDR1 SSHAT and CDR2 FNYEAQ come from the germline V gene (reference sequence). The CDR3 here is CASSPSQPQHF. The CDR3 bases are TGTGCTAGCAGCCCGAGTCAGCCCCAGCATTTT.